Shown below are 11 T cell receptor beta chains from a single sample sequenced in a study of cytomegalovirus exposure and HLA in healthy donors. Vbeta (60) and Jbeta (13) primers were used in the PCR. Some clones are missing from TCRdb's copy, which holds only in-frame ones; the method was immunoSEQ multiplex PCR. The sample includes 150,000 or so clones, more than 65% of them seen just once. Material for sequencing was PBMCs. These receptors were obtained from a man in his forties or fifties in good health and CMV-seropositive.

This rearrangement joins TRBV6-1 to TRBJ1-5; 7 nucleotides match TRBD1. The trim removed 3 bases at V and 7 bases at J, leaving 6 bases unmatched. This CDR3 is built from 14 residues. Germline V gene data show CDR1 as MNHNS and CDR2 as SASEGT. CDR3 amino acids: CASSDPGGEQPQHF. Written as DNA, the CDR3 is TGTGCCAGCAGTGACCCAGGGGGAGAACAGCCCCAGCATTTT.

The chain couples TRBV9 to TRBJ1-6; possibly TRBD1 for D (5 bases). CDR1 and CDR2 from the germline V gene are SGDLS and YYNGEE. V was cut by 3 bases and J by 7 bases, with 14 bases left in between. CDR3 length: 15 amino acids. CDR3 coding DNA: TGTGCCAGCAGCGCCTTAGTAGGGGCCAATTCACCCCTCCACTTT. Amino acids: CASSALVGANSPLHF.

The rearrangement joins TRBV5-1 to TRBJ2-1; 12 positions agree with TRBD2. Germline CDR1 is SGHRS and CDR2 is YFSETQ. V dropped 2 bases and J dropped 7; count of bases not matched to a gene: 10. The CDR3 length is 17 residues. The CDR3 DNA is TGCGCCAGCAGCTTCGGCCCACTAGCGGGGGGTTATAATGAGCAGTTCTTC. Amino acids: CASSFGPLAGGYNEQFF.

The chain uses TRBV28 and TRBJ1-1, with 7 bases aligning to TRBD1. Trimming removed 7 bases from V and 4 bases from J; junction bases left unmatched: 6. The CDR3 consists of 13 residues. Germline loops: CDR1 MDHEN, CDR2 SYDVKM. The chain's CDR3 is CASKTGQGTEAFF. CDR3 bases: TGTGCCAGCAAGACAGGGCAGGGCACTGAAGCTTTCTTT.

V and J are TRBV10-1 and TRBJ1-1, with 9 bases identical to TRBD1. Germline-derived CDR1 and CDR2 are WNHNN and SYGVQD (reference sequence). The J segment lost 5 bases and the V segment lost 6 bases, leaving 7 bases of the junction unmatched. The CDR3 is 14 amino acids. As DNA, the CDR3 is TGCGCCAGCAGCAAGGCGGGACAGGGTACTGAAGCTTTCTTT. It yields the protein CASSKAGQGTEAFF.

The rearrangement joins TRBV9 to TRBJ2-3; weak D call: TRBD2 (6 bases). The CDR3 has 14 amino acids. Trimming removed 0 bases from V and 6 bases from J, with 11 bases in between. Germline CDR1 and CDR2: SGDLS and YYNGEE. In DNA, the CDR3 is TGTGCCAGCAGCGTAGAGTTAGCGGAGGATACGCAGTATTTT. Protein sequence: CASSVELAEDTQYF.

V usage is TRBV6-5 and J usage is TRBJ2-7; TRBD1 is a possible D gene (5 bases). V was cut by 5 bases and J by 4 bases, with 12 bases left in between. The germline CDR1 and CDR2 sequences are MNHEY and SVGAGI. There are 13 residues in the CDR3. The CDR3 DNA reads as TGTGCCAGCAGTAACATCAGGGATTACGAGCAGTACTTC. This gives the protein CASSNIRDYEQYF.

V gene TRBV5-4 combines with J gene TRBJ2-1; D is possibly TRBD2 (5 bases). The CDR3 runs to 15 residues. Trimming took off 3 bases at V and 8 bases at J, with 18 bases between the two ends. The germline V gene has CDR1 SGHNT and CDR2 YYREEE (reference sequence). The CDR3 DNA is TGTGCCAGCAGCTCTGACTATAGCCAATTAGATGAGCAGTTCTTC. Encoded protein: CASSSDYSQLDEQFF.

The chain employs TRBV7-8 and TRBJ2-7, with TRBD1 as a possible D gene (6 bases). With the DNA end fitting TRBJ2-5 better, the J assignment may be wrong. The germline V gene has CDR1 SGHVS and CDR2 FQNEAQ. The CDR3 covers 11 residues. The CDR3 region is CAAGTRETQYF. The CDR3 DNA reads as TGTGCCGCCGGGACAAGAGAGACCCAGTACTTC.

The chain employs TRBV7-2 and TRBJ2-5; 13 positions match TRBD2. V shed 5 bases, J shed 4 bases, and the junction held 7 bases outside the gene matches. This CDR3 region has 16 residues. Germline loops: CDR1 SGHTA, CDR2 FQGNSA. CDR3 amino acids: CASSLRLAGGTETQYF. The CDR3 region has the DNA TGTGCCAGCAGCCTAAGACTAGCGGGAGGAACAGAGACCCAGTACTTC.

The chain joins TRBV7-9 to TRBJ1-5, with 8 positions matching TRBD1. CDR3 length: 14 residues. With V trimmed by 5 bases and J by 5 bases, 5 bases remained unmatched. Germline V gene lookup returns CDR1 SEHNR and CDR2 FQNEAQ (reference sequence). Here the CDR3 DNA reads TGTGCCAGCAGCCATGGACAGGGCTATCAGCCCCAGCATTTT. Translating it yields CASSHGQGYQPQHF. The full variable domain, rest sourced from reference TRBV7-9 and TRBJ1-5, is DTGVSQNPRHKITKRGQNVTFRCDPISEHNRLYWYRQTLGQGPEFLTYFQNEAQLEKSRLLSDRFSAERPKGSFSTLEIQRTEQGDSAMYLCASSHGQGYQPQHFGDGTRLSIL.